The subject of this entry is one TCR beta chain. Its antigen is unknown. Base qualities are not provided; no much larger clone lies one nucleotide away. This entry is derived from a study of early T cells in non-severe SARS-CoV-2 infection (dated by TCRdb to the early 2020s). Looking at the study overall: Because TCR sequencing was done on bulk RNA from unsorted whole blood, the alpha and beta chains could not be paired. General study outcomes and caveats: VDJdb matching was skewed toward anti-spike CD8 responses and likely underestimated virus-specific expansions, missing private and CD4 specificities.

Receptor amplification or capture employed 5' RACE. Sequenced on a NextSeq 500. To correct for sequencing error and PCR bias, the TCR library protocol tagged individual cDNA molecules with unique molecular identifiers. TCR alpha and beta chains were both sequenced, and the abundances of alpha and beta sequences in each sample were closely correlated with each other. In the source study's methods: V gene, J gene and CDR3 annotation of TCR sequences was performed with Decombinator V4. Expanded TCRs were defined as changing significantly between any two time points under a Poisson model with p below 0.0001. Abundances of TCRs were expressed as counts per million after normalisation to the total number of TCRs sequenced in each sample. MAIT TCRs were defined by TRAV1-2 paired with TRAJ12, TRAJ20 or TRAJ33, and iNKT TCRs by TRAV10 paired with TRAJ18. VDJdb, accessed 1 November 2021, was searched for CMV, EBV and SARS-CoV-2 annotated TCRs, excluding TCRs annotated for multiple antigens. The public reads were run again by TCRdb, first through fastp at Q25 and then through MiXCR, and only productive beta chains were kept. A single entry per CDR3 protein holds the most common genes and DNA from its merged rows. These V and J calls originate from TCRdb's pipeline instead of the authors' own analysis. Here the sample has tens of thousands of distinct CDR3 sequences; around a tenth occur a single time. The ten largest account for around 7.3% of the sample.

CDR1 and CDR2 are drawn from the germline V gene: SNHLY, FYNNEI. The CDR3 runs 16 residues from the cysteine to the phenylalanine. Of all the DNA, just the CDR3 is kept, 48 bases in frame from base 1. V ends up 3 bases short and J 7 bases short, with an unmatched junction base count of 12. Set within a cohort of healthcare workers in London, UK, this nested case-control study involved weekly PCR testing of nasopharyngeal swabs along with blood sampling. Between 23 and 31 March 2020, the week of the UK lockdown, healthcare workers were enrolled and then followed up weekly for as long as 16 weeks. The sequence joins TRBV2 to TRBJ1-2; 9 bases in between match TRBD1. This clonotype was obtained from an adult who was a healthcare worker with PCR-confirmed SARS-CoV-2 infection or an uninfected control (not recorded which). This sample comprised whole blood, obtained at baseline. The CDR3 protein is CASSETGQGRKGGYTF. Here is the DNA: TGTGCCAGCAGTGAGACGGGACAGGGAAGGAAGGGTGGCTACACCTTC.